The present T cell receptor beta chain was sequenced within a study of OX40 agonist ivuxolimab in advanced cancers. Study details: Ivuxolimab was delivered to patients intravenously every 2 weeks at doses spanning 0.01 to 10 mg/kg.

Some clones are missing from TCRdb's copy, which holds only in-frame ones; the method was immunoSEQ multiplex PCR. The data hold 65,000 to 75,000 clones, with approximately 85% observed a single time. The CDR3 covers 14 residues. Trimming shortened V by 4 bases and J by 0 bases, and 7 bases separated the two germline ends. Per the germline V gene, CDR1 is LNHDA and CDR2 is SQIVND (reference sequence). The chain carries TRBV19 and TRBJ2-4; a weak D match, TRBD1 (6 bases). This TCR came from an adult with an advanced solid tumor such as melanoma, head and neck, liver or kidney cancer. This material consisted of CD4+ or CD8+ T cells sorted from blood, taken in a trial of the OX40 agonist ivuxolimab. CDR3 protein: CASSKQGAKNIQYF. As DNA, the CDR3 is TGTGCCAGTAGTAAACAGGGAGCCAAAAACATTCAGTACTTC. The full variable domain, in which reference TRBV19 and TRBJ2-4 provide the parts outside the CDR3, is DGGITQSPKYLFRKEGQNVTLSCEQNLNHDAMYWYRQDPGQGLRLIYYSQIVNDFQKGDIAEGYSVSREKKESFPLTVTSAQKNPTAFYLCASSKQGAKNIQYFGAGTRLSVL.